This TCR beta chain stems from a study of blood T cell repertoires in COVID-19. CDR1 and CDR2 from the germline V gene are KGHSH and LQKENI. V was cut by 5 bases and J by 0 bases, with 11 bases left in between. This CDR3 has 15 amino acids. This clone was detected once. Individuals aged roughly 18 to 90 years were recruited from some 26 US areas. Per the original methods: Scientists estimated how many nucleated cells there were by amplifying reference gene primers. Only in-frame clones appear in the TCRdb table, and some are missing; sequencing was by immunoSEQ multiplex PCR. The DNA gave D and trimming, while V, J and clone size come from that table. The top ten clones hold 3% to 3.5% of a sample with under 300,000 clones, around 90% of them seen once.

Sequencing was carried out using PBMCs or T cells enriched from blood (not recorded which). The chain has TRBV18 and TRBJ1-3; D is unclear. The sequence was obtained from a woman aged 40 to 50 who had been exposed to COVID-19. The CDR3 loop is CASSDAGSSGNTIYF. The CDR3 region has the DNA TGTGCCAGCTCAGATGCCGGGAGCTCTGGAAACACCATATATTTT.